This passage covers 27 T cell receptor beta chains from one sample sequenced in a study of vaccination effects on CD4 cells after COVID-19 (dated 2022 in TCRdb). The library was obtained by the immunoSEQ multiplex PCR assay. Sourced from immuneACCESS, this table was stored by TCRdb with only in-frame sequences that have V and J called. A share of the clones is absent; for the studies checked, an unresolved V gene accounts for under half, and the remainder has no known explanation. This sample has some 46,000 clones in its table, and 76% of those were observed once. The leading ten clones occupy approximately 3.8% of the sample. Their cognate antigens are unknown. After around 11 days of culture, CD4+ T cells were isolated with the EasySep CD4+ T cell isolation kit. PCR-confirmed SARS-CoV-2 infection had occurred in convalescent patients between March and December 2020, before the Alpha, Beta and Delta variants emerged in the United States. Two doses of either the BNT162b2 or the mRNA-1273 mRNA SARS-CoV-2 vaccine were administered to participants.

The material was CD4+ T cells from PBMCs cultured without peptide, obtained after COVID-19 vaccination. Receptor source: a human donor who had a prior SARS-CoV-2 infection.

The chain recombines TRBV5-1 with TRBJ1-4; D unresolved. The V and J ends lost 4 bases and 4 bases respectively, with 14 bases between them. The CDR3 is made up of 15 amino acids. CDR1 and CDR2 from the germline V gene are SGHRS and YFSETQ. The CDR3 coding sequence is TGCGCCAGCAGCCCCGGAGTCACCTATAATGAAAAACTGTTTTTT. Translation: CASSPGVTYNEKLFF.

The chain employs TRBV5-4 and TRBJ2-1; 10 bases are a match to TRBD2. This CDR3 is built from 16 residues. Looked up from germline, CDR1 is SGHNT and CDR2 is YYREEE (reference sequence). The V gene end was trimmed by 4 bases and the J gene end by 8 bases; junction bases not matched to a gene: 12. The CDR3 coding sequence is TGTGCCAGCAGCGTGAAGGAGCGGGGGGGCTGGGATGAGCAGTTCTTC. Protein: CASSVKERGGWDEQFF. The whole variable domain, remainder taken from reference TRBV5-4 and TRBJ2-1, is ETGVTQSPTHLIKTRGQQVTLRCSSQSGHNTVSWYQQALGQGPQFIFQYYREEENGRGNFPPRFSGLQFPNYSSELNVNALELDDSALYLCASSVKERGGWDEQFFGPGTRLTVL.

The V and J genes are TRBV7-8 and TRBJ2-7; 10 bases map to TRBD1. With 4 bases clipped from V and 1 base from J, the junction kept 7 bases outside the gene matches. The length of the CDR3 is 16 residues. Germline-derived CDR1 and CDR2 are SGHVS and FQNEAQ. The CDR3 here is CASSSRGTGASYEQYF. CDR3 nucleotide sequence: TGTGCCAGCAGCTCCAGGGGGACAGGGGCGTCCTACGAGCAGTACTTC.

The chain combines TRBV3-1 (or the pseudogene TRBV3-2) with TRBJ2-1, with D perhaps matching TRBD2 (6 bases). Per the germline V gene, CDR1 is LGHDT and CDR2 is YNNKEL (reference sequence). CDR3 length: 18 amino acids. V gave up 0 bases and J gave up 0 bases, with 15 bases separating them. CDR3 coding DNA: TGTGCCAGCAGCCAAGATCGACTAGTAGTCTACTCCTACAATGAGCAGTTCTTC. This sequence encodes CASSQDRLVVYSYNEQFF.

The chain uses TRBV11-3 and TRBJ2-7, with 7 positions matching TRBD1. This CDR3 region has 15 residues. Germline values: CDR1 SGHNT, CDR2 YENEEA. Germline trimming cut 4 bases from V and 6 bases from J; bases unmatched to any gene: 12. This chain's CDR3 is CASSSIDRVWSEQYF. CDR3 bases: TGTGCCAGCAGCTCGATCGACAGGGTTTGGAGCGAGCAGTACTTC.

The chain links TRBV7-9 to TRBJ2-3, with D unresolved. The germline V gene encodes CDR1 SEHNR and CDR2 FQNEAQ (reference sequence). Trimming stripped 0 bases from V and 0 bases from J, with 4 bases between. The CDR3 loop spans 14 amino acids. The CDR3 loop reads CASSLAASTDTQYF. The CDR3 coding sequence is TGTGCCAGCAGCTTAGCGGCTAGCACAGATACGCAGTATTTT.

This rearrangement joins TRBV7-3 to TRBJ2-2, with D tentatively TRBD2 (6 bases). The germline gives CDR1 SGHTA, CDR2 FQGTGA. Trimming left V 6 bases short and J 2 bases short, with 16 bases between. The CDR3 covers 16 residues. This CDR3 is CASSFQGTPNTGELFF. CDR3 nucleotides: TGTGCCAGCAGTTTTCAAGGGACTCCCAACACCGGGGAGCTGTTTTTT.

This CDR3 reads CASSFGGTQETQYF. As DNA, the CDR3 is TGCGCCAGCAGCTTTGGGGGAACCCAAGAGACCCAGTACTTC. V and J are TRBV5-1 and TRBJ2-5, with D perhaps being TRBD1 or TRBD2 (5 bases each). CDR1 and CDR2 (germline): SGHRS, YFSETQ. V was shortened by 2 bases and J by 1 base, with 9 bases between the two germline ends. The CDR3 consists of 14 residues.

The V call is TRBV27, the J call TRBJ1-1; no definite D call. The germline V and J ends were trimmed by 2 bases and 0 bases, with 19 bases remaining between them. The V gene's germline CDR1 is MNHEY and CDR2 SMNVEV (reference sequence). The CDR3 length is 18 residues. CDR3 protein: CASSLRFAGFRLNTEAFF. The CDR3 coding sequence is TGTGCCAGCAGTTTACGCTTTGCGGGGTTTCGACTGAACACTGAAGCTTTCTTT.

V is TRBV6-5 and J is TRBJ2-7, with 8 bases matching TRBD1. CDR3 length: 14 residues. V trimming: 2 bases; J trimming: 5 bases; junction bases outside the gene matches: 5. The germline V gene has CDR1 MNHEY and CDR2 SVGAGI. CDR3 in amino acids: CASSYGTGFDEQYF. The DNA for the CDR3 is TGTGCCAGCAGTTACGGGACAGGCTTCGACGAGCAGTACTTC.

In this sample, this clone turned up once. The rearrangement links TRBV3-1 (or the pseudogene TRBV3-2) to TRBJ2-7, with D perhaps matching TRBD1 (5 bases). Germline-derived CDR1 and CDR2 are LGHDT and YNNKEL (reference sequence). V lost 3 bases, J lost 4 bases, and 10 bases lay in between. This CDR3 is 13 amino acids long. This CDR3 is CASSHSGFYEQYF. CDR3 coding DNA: TGTGCCAGCAGCCACTCAGGGTTTTACGAGCAGTACTTC.

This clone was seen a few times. The CDR3 DNA reads TGTGCCAGCGCCGGGACACTCACCGGCTACACCTTC. Translating gives CASAGTLTGYTF. This chain uses TRBV10-3 with TRBJ1-2, with a possible D match to TRBD1 (6 bases). CDR1 is ENHRY and CDR2 is SYGVKD in the germline V gene. Trimming pared 10 bases from V and 8 bases from J, leaving 17 bases between. This CDR3 is 12 amino acids long.

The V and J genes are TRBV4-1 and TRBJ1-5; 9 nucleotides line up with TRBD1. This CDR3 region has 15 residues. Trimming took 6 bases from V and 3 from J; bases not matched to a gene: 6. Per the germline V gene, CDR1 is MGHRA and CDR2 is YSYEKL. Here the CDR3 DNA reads TGCGCCAGCAGTCCGGGACAGGGCTTCAATCAGCCCCAGCATTTT. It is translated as CASSPGQGFNQPQHF.

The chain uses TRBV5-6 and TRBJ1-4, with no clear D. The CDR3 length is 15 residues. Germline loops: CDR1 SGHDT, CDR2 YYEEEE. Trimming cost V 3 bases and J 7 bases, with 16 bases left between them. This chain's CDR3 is CASSSLDGAGEKLFF. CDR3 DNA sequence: TGTGCCAGCAGCTCACTCGACGGTGCGGGTGAAAAACTGTTTTTT.

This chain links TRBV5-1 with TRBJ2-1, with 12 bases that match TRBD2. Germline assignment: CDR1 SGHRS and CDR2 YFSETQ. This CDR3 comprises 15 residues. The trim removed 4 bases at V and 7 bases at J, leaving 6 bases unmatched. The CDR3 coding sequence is TGCGCCAGCAGCCATAGACTAGCGGGAGATAATGAGCAGTTCTTC. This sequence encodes CASSHRLAGDNEQFF.

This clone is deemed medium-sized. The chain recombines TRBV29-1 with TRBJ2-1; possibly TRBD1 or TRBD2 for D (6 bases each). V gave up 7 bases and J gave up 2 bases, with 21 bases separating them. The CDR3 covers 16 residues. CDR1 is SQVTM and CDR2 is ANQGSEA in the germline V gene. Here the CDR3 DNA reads TGCAGCGGGGGGGCAGGGTGGGGAATGACCTACAATGAGCAGTTCTTC. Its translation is CSGGAGWGMTYNEQFF.

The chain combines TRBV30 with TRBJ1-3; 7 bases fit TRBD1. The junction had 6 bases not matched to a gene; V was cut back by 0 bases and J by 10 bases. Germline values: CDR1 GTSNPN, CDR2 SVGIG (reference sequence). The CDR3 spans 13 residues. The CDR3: CAWSVLGGGTIYF. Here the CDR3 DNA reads TGTGCCTGGAGTGTGTTAGGGGGCGGTACCATATATTTT.

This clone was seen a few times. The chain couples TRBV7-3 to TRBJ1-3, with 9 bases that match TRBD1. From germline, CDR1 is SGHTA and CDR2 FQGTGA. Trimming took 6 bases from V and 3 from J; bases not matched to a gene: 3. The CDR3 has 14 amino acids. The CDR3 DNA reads TGTGCCAGCAGACTGGACAGGGGTGGAAACACCATATATTTT. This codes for CASRLDRGGNTIYF.

CDR3 protein: CASSKAGTGWEQFF. The CDR3 nucleotides read TGTGCCAGCAGCAAAGCCGGGACTGGCTGGGAGCAGTTCTTC. The chain uses TRBV21-1 and TRBJ2-1; the DNA was not compared with TRBD2, the D call given in the table. TRBV21-1 is termed a pseudogene. There are 14 residues in the CDR3.

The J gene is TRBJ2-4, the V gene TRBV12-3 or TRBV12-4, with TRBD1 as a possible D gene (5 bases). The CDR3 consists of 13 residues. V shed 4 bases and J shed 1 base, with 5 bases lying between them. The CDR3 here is CASSYRAKNIQYF. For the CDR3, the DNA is TGTGCCAGCAGTTACAGGGCCAAAAACATTCAGTACTTC.

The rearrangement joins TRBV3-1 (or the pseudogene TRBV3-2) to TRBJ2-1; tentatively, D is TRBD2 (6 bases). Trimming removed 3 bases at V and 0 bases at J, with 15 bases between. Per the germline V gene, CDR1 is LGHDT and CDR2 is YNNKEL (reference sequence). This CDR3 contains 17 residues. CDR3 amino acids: CASSHRIGGSSYNEQFF. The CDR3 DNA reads TGTGCCAGCAGCCACCGAATCGGGGGAAGCTCCTACAATGAGCAGTTCTTC.

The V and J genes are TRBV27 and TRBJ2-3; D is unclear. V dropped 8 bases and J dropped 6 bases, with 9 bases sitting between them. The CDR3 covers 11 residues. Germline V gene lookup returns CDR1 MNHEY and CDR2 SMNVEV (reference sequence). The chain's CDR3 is CASRRFDTQYF. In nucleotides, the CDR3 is TGTGCCAGCCGGCGTTTTGATACGCAGTATTTT.

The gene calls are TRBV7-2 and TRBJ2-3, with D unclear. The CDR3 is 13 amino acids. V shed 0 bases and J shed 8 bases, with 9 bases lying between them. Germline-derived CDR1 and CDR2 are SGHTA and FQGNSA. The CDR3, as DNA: TGTGCCAGCAGCTTAGCGTGGGATGGTACGCAGTATTTT. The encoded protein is CASSLAWDGTQYF.

The CDR3 region is CASSLFWSGNEKLFF. The CDR3 DNA reads TGTGCCAGCAGCTTGTTCTGGTCCGGAAATGAAAAACTGTTTTTT. The chain couples TRBV5-6 to TRBJ1-4; D ambiguous. The CDR3 sequence is 15 residues long. The germline gives CDR1 SGHDT, CDR2 YYEEEE. The ends were cut back, 1 base at V and 5 bases at J, with 12 bases in the middle.

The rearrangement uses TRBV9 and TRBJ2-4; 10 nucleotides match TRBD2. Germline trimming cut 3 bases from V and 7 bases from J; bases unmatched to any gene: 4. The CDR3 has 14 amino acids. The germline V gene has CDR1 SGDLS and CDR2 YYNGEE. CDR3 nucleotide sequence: TGTGCCAGCAGCGAACGGACTAGCGGCAACATTCAGTACTTC. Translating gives CASSERTSGNIQYF.

Here the CDR3 DNA reads TGTGCCAGCAGCCCCCGACAGGGGGCTTCTGGGGCCAACGTCCTGACTTTC. Its translation: CASSPRQGASGANVLTF. The chain uses TRBV7-9 and TRBJ2-6; 10 bases align to TRBD1. The CDR3 consists of 17 residues. J was trimmed by 1 base and V by 5 bases; bases with no gene match: 5. The germline CDR1 and CDR2 sequences are SEHNR and FQNEAQ (reference sequence).

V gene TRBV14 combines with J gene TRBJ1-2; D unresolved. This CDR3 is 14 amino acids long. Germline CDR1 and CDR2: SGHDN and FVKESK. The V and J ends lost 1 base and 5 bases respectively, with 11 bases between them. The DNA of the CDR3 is TGTGCCAGCAGCCAAGGGAGGGCTCTATATGGCTACACCTTC. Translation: CASSQGRALYGYTF. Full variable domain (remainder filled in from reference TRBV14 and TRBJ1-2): EAGVTQFPSHSVIEKGQTVTLRCDPISGHDNLYWYRRVMGKEIKFLLHFVKESKQDESGMPNNRFLAERTGGTYSTLKVQPAELEDSGVYFCASSQGRALYGYTFGSGTRLTVV.